The 28 T cell receptor beta chains below come from one sample, sequenced in a study of blood T cell repertoires in COVID-19. The table came from immunoSEQ multiplex PCR; TCRdb's copy has only in-frame clones and leaves some out. The repertoire holds 100,000 or so clones, with 80% to 95% as singletons. Sequenced input: peripheral blood. The receptor set was obtained from a man aged 65-85 years with acute or convalescent COVID-19.

This clone was picked up one time. The genes are TRBV21-1 and TRBJ1-5. TRBV21-1 is assigned pseudogene status. CDR3 size: 19 residues. In nucleotides, the CDR3 is TGTGCCAGCAGCAAAGATCCGGGGAGGGTTCGAAAGGGCAATCAGCCCCAGCATTTT. It encodes CASSKDPGRVRKGNQPQHF.

The CDR3 bases are TGCGCCAGCAGCCAAGGGACTAGCGGGGTGTACTACGAGCAGTACTTC. It yields the protein CASSQGTSGVYYEQYF. The chain links TRBV4-1 to TRBJ2-7; TRBD2 matches 12 bases. V lost 1 base and J lost 3; bases outside the gene matches: 4. CDR1 MGHRA and CDR2 YSYEKL come from the germline V gene. The CDR3 is 16 residues long.

This chain links TRBV11-3 with TRBJ2-7; D not certain. Germline CDR1 and CDR2: SGHNT and YENEEA. The germline V and J ends were trimmed by 3 bases and 7 bases, with 7 bases remaining between them. The CDR3 totals 11 residues. DNA for the CDR3: TGTGCCAGCAGCTTCGCGAGAGAGCAGTACTTC. Translating it yields CASSFAREQYF.

The rearrangement joins TRBV29-1 to TRBJ2-5, with 11 bases aligning to TRBD1. The trim removed 3 bases at V and 4 bases at J, leaving 7 bases unmatched. The CDR3 length is 15 residues. Germline V gene sequence: CDR1 SQVTM, CDR2 ANQGSEA. The CDR3 nucleotides are TGCAGCGTTGAGCCGGGACAGGGGGAAGGAGAGACCCAGTACTTC. This codes for CSVEPGQGEGETQYF.

This clone has just one count. The chain carries TRBV27 and TRBJ1-5, with 8 bases that match TRBD1. Germline lookup yields CDR1 MNHEY and CDR2 SMNVEV (reference sequence). V was clipped by 5 bases and J by 6 bases; unmatched bases: 15. This CDR3 has 17 amino acids. The CDR3 sequence is CASSPRPGQELSQPQHF. The CDR3 DNA reads TGTGCCAGCAGTCCGAGACCGGGACAGGAGTTGAGTCAGCCCCAGCATTTT.

The rearrangement links TRBV4-2 to TRBJ1-1; D might be TRBD1 (5 bases). The V gene lost 10 bases and the J gene lost 0 bases, with 21 bases spanning the gap. The CDR3 sequence is 16 residues long. Germline V lookup: CDR1 LGHNA, CDR2 YNFKEQ. CDR3 nucleotide sequence: TGTGCCACCCAGCGGGGGGAGGATCTCATGAACACTGAAGCTTTCTTT. It specifies CATQRGEDLMNTEAFF.

V usage is TRBV18 and J usage is TRBJ1-5; tentative D call: TRBD1 (5 bases). Germline V gene lookup returns CDR1 KGHSH and CDR2 LQKENI. The ends were cut back, 5 bases at V and 8 bases at J, with 13 bases in the middle. This CDR3 spans 13 amino acids. The CDR3 here is CASSTQGLEPQHF. CDR3 DNA sequence: TGTGCCAGCTCAACTCAGGGTCTTGAGCCCCAGCATTTT.

V usage is TRBV30 and J usage is TRBJ1-4, with D uncertain. This CDR3 has 13 residues. The V gene's germline CDR1 is GTSNPN and CDR2 SVGIG (reference sequence). V lost 5 bases and J 7 bases, leaving 14 bases between the germline ends. The CDR3 loop reads CAWGAGVGEKLFF. The CDR3 coding sequence is TGTGCCTGGGGTGCCGGGGTGGGTGAAAAACTGTTTTTT.

This chain connects TRBV6-6 to TRBJ1-1; TRBD1 might be the D (5 bases). The CDR3 has 12 residues. V lost 2 bases to trimming and J lost 7 bases, with 8 bases between them. Germline CDR1 MNHNY, CDR2 SVGAGI (reference sequence). The CDR3 nucleotides are TGTGCCAGCAGTTACATCCAGGGTGAAGCTTTCTTT. Protein product: CASSYIQGEAFF.

The chain combines TRBV12-3 or TRBV12-4 with TRBJ2-7; a possible D gene is TRBD1 (5 bases). The V gene lost 5 bases and the J gene lost 4 bases, with 12 bases spanning the gap. This CDR3 region has 13 residues. In nucleotides, the CDR3 is TGTGCCAGCAGTCCCCCGGACACATACGAGCAGTACTTC. Protein: CASSPPDTYEQYF.

V and J are TRBV18 and TRBJ2-5; D is unresolved. Trimming took off 5 bases at V and 2 bases at J, with 9 bases between the two ends. The CDR3 totals 13 residues. The germline CDR1 and CDR2 sequences are KGHSH and LQKENI. CDR3: CASSGQEQETQYF. The DNA for the CDR3 is TGTGCCAGCTCAGGCCAGGAACAAGAGACCCAGTACTTC.

V is TRBV11-3 and J is TRBJ1-3, with TRBD1 as a possible D gene (5 bases). V lost 0 bases, J lost 0 bases, and 15 bases lay in between. The germline V gene has CDR1 SGHNT and CDR2 YENEEA. The CDR3 is made up of 18 amino acids. For the CDR3, the DNA is TGTGCCAGCAGCTTAGATATCCTAACGACAGCCTCTGGAAACACCATATATTTT. This sequence encodes CASSLDILTTASGNTIYF.

V is TRBV19 and J is TRBJ2-5; D perhaps matches TRBD2 (5 bases). The V gene's germline CDR1 is LNHDA and CDR2 SQIVND (reference sequence). The CDR3 spans 14 residues. The V gene lost 6 bases and the J gene lost 2 bases, with 13 bases spanning the gap. The chain's CDR3 is CASRVKGGQETQYF. CDR3 coding DNA: TGTGCCAGTAGGGTTAAGGGCGGGCAAGAGACCCAGTACTTC. The variable domain in full, with the rest retrieved from reference TRBV19 and TRBJ2-5, is DGGITQSPKYLFRKEGQNVTLSCEQNLNHDAMYWYRQDPGQGLRLIYYSQIVNDFQKGDIAEGYSVSREKKESFPLTVTSAQKNPTAFYLCASRVKGGQETQYFGPGTRLLVL.

The chain uses TRBV9 and TRBJ2-5, with TRBD2 identical over 10 bases. CDR1 and CDR2 (germline): SGDLS, YYNGEE. This CDR3 contains 16 residues. The trim removed 0 bases at V and 5 bases at J, leaving 7 bases unmatched. The CDR3: CASSVGGPAGGETQYF. The CDR3, as DNA: TGTGCCAGCAGCGTAGGAGGCCCAGCGGGAGGGGAGACCCAGTACTTC.

The chain employs TRBV5-5 and TRBJ1-5; TRBD1 might be the D (6 bases). Germline CDR1 SGHKS, CDR2 YYEKEE (reference sequence). Trimming cost V 1 base and J 3 bases, with 11 bases left between them. The CDR3 runs to 15 residues. In DNA, the CDR3 is TGTGCCAGCAGCTTGACAGGGATGGCCAATCAGCCCCAGCATTTT. It is translated as CASSLTGMANQPQHF.

The V and J genes are TRBV24-1 and TRBJ1-1; 8 bases match TRBD1. The ends lost 5 bases at V and 1 base at J; junction bases unmatched: 5. Germline-derived CDR1 and CDR2 are KGHDR and SFDVKD. This CDR3 is built from 15 residues. The CDR3 is CATSAPGQGNTEAFF. The CDR3 DNA reads TGTGCCACCAGTGCCCCCGGACAGGGGAACACTGAAGCTTTCTTT.

The chain employs TRBV15 and TRBJ1-4, with D uncertain. Germline V lookup: CDR1 LNHNV, CDR2 YYDKDF (reference sequence). The CDR3 length is 15 residues. The V gene lost 0 bases and the J gene lost 3 bases, with 8 bases spanning the gap. The CDR3 region has the DNA TGTGCCACCAGCAGAGACCCGGTCTCTAATGAAAAACTGTTTTTT. Its translation: CATSRDPVSNEKLFF. Together with reference TRBV15 and TRBJ1-4, the CDR3 gives the full variable domain: DAMVIQNPRYQVTQFGKPVTLSCSQTLNHNVMYWYQQKSSQAPKLLFHYYDKDFNNEADTPDNFQSRRPNTSFCFLDIRSPGLGDTAMYLCATSRDPVSNEKLFFGSGTQLSVL.

CDR3 sequence (DNA): TGTGCCAGCCGACCGGGACATTCGGGACAGCCCCAGCATTTT. This gives the protein CASRPGHSGQPQHF. V usage is TRBV2 and J usage is TRBJ1-5; possible D gene TRBD1, 6 bases. Per the germline V gene, CDR1 is SNHLY and CDR2 is FYNNEI. The CDR3 contains 14 residues. V lost 8 bases and J 7 bases, leaving 18 bases between the germline ends. Full variable domain (missing parts from reference TRBV2 and TRBJ1-5): EPEVTQTPSHQVTQMGQEVILRCVPISNHLYFYWYRQILGQKVEFLVSFYNNEISEKSEIFDDQFSVERPDGSNFTLKIRSTKLEDSAMYFCASRPGHSGQPQHFGDGTRLSIL.

The CDR3 sequence is CASSYAGQARSNEQFF. In DNA form, the CDR3 reads TGTGCCAGCAGTTATGCGGGACAGGCAAGGAGCAATGAGCAGTTCTTC. The V call is TRBV6-5, the J call TRBJ2-1; 8 positions match TRBD1. Per germline, CDR1 MNHEY and CDR2 SVGAGI. J was trimmed by 6 bases and V by 3 bases; bases with no gene match: 10. The CDR3 loop spans 16 amino acids.

The chain is built from TRBV5-1 and TRBJ1-1; 7 bases are shared with TRBD1. Germline assignment: CDR1 SGHRS and CDR2 YFSETQ. The CDR3 totals 14 residues. The ends lost 0 bases at V and 4 bases at J; junction bases unmatched: 3. The CDR3 sequence: CASSLGQGTTEAFF. DNA of the CDR3: TGCGCCAGCAGCTTGGGACAGGGTACCACTGAAGCTTTCTTT.

This clone appeared once. The V gene is TRBV4-1, the J gene TRBJ2-5, with TRBD2 matching 11 bases. Unmatched junction bases numbered 7, after V lost 6 bases and J lost 4 bases. Germline values: CDR1 MGHRA, CDR2 YSYEKL. The CDR3 is 15 amino acids. CDR3 bases: TGCGCCAGCAGACTCACCCTAGCGGGGGGAGAGACCCAGTACTTC. It encodes CASRLTLAGGETQYF.

The chain uses TRBV14 and TRBJ2-1, with a tentative D call TRBD1 (5 bases). The ends were cut back, 1 base at V and 3 bases at J, with 13 bases in the middle. The CDR3 is 16 residues long. CDR1 is SGHDN and CDR2 is FVKESK in the germline V gene. The CDR3 DNA reads as TGTGCCAGCAGCCAAGGGTTATCAGGGATCTACAATGAGCAGTTCTTC. This codes for CASSQGLSGIYNEQFF.

The V gene is TRBV28, the J gene TRBJ2-7; 9 nucleotides agree with TRBD1. Losses at the gene ends were 4 bases for V and 5 bases for J; bases not matched to a gene: 6. Germline loops: CDR1 MDHEN, CDR2 SYDVKM. The CDR3 extends over 14 amino acids. CDR3 coding DNA: TGTGCCAGCAGTTCCGGGACAGGGTTCCACGAGCAGTACTTC. Its translation: CASSSGTGFHEQYF.

This chain links TRBV5-1 with TRBJ2-2, with TRBD2 identical over 8 bases. This CDR3 region has 15 residues. CDR1 SGHRS and CDR2 YFSETQ come from the germline V gene. V lost 1 base to trimming and J lost 6 bases; unmatched junction nucleotides: 5. DNA for the CDR3: TGCGCCAGCAGCTTGACAGCGGGAGTAGCCGGGGAGCTGTTTTTT. Its protein is CASSLTAGVAGELFF.

The J gene is TRBJ2-7, the V gene TRBV7-2, with 9 bases fitting TRBD1. V dropped 4 bases and J dropped 2; count of bases not matched to a gene: 3. Germline V lookup: CDR1 SGHTA, CDR2 FQGNSA. There are 14 residues in the CDR3. CDR3 nucleotide sequence: TGTGCCAGCAGCTACCGGGACAGGGCCTACGAGCAGTACTTC. Protein product: CASSYRDRAYEQYF.

The chain couples TRBV27 to TRBJ2-7; D is possibly TRBD2 (5 bases). This CDR3 contains 13 residues. Deletions cut 2 bases from V and 5 bases from J, with 10 bases between. Germline V gene sequence: CDR1 MNHEY, CDR2 SMNVEV (reference sequence). CDR3 bases: TGTGCCAGCAGTTTAATCGGGATCAACGAGCAGTACTTC. Amino acid sequence: CASSLIGINEQYF.

The chain carries TRBV6-1 and TRBJ2-7, with 7 bases fitting TRBD1. After removal of 0 bases from V and 4 bases from J, the junction contained 3 bases not matched to a gene. Germline-derived CDR1 and CDR2 are MNHNS and SASEGT. This CDR3 spans 14 amino acids. The CDR3 DNA is TGTGCCAGCAGTGAAGCGCAACAGGGGTACGAGCAGTACTTC. Residues: CASSEAQQGYEQYF.

The chain recombines TRBV10-3 with TRBJ2-7; 9 bases line up with TRBD1. Germline assignment: CDR1 ENHRY and CDR2 SYGVKD. CDR3 length: 14 amino acids. The V gene end was trimmed by 3 bases and the J gene end by 2 bases; junction bases not matched to a gene: 2. CDR3: CAISEQGATYEQYF. The DNA of the CDR3 is TGTGCCATCAGTGAACAGGGGGCTACCTACGAGCAGTACTTC.